This T cell receptor beta chain was sequenced for a study of a mutant IDH1 vaccine in newly diagnosed glioma. Overall study: Patients in the study were vaccinated eight times, receiving shots in weeks 1, 3, 5, 7, 11, 15, 19 and 23. The start of vaccination came 4-6 weeks after radiotherapy alone, or with temozolomide cycles. Earlier treatment was radiotherapy, temozolomide, or both, with most getting both.

As for time point: week 23, last vaccination. Vaccination used 300 ug of mutant IDH1 20-mer peptide per dose, with topical imiquimod. The table lists this clone with a few counts. Its antigen is undetermined. The identical CDR3 is also encoded by other nucleotide sequences in the sample. Sequencing was performed with immunoSEQ multiplex PCR; in TCRdb, only in-frame clones are kept and a portion is missing. The data show 40,000 or so clones, approximately 88% seen once. Study-wide findings and caveats: Pseudoprogression seemingly bore no relation to changes in top peripheral T cell clonotypes.

The TCR was taken from a woman younger than 35 with glioma. Some clones in this sample may be carry-over from other donors' samples. The input for sequencing was PBMCs, taken from a glioma patient whose treatment included an IDH1 peptide vaccine.

CDR3 sequence (DNA): TGTGCCAGCAGCTTAGTGGCAGGGAACACTGAAGCTTTCTTT. Protein product: CASSLVAGNTEAFF. The chain links TRBV7-9 to TRBJ1-1; D not certain. From germline, CDR1 is SEHNR and CDR2 FQNEAQ (reference sequence). V dropped 1 base and J dropped 1 base, with 7 bases sitting between them. The CDR3 totals 14 residues.